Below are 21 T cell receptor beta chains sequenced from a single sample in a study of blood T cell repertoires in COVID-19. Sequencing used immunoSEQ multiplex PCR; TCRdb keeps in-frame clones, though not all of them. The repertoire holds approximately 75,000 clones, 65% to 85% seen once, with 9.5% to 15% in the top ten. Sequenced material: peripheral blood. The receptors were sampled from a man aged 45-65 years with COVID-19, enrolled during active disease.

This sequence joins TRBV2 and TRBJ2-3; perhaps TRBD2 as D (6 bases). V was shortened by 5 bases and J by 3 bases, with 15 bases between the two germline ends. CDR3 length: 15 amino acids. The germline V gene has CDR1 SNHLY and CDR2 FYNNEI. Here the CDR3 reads CASSPRDFRTDTQYF. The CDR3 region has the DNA TGTGCCAGCAGTCCTCGGGACTTCAGGACAGATACGCAGTATTTT.

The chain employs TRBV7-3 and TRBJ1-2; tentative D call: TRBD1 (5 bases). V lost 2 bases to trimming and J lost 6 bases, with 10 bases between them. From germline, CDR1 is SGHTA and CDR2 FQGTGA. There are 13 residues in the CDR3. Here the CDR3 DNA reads TGTGCCAGCAGCTTATCAGGGATCGATGGCTACACCTTC. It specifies CASSLSGIDGYTF.

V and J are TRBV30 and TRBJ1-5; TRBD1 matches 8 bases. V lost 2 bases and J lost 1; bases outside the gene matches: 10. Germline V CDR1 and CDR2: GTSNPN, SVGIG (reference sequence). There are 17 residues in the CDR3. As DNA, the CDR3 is TGTGCCTGGAGTCCGGGACAGGCCCCTCGGAGCAATCAGCCCCAGCATTTT. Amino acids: CAWSPGQAPRSNQPQHF.

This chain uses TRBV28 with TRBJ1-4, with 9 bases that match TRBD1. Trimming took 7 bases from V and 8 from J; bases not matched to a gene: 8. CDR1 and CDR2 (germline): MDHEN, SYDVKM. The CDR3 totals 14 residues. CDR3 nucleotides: TGTGCCAGCAATCCGGACAGGGGACGGGAAAAACTGTTTTTT. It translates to CASNPDRGREKLFF. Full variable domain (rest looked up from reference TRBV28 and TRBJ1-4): DVKVTQSSRYLVKRTGEKVFLECVQDMDHENMFWYRQDPGLGLRLIYFSYDVKMKEKGDIPEGYSVSREKKERFSLILESASTNQTSMYLCASNPDRGREKLFFGSGTQLSVL.

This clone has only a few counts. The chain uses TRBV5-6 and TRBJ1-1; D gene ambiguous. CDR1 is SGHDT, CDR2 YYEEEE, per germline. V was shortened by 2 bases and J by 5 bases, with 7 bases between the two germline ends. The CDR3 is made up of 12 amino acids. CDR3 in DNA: TGTGCCAGCAGCTTACCCCGGACTGAAGCTTTCTTT. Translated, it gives CASSLPRTEAFF. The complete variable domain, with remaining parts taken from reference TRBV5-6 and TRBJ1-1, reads DAGVTQSPTHLIKTRGQQVTLRCSPKSGHDTVSWYQQALGQGPQFIFQYYEEEERQRGNFPDRFSGHQFPNYSSELNVNALLLGDSALYLCASSLPRTEAFFGQGTRLTVV.

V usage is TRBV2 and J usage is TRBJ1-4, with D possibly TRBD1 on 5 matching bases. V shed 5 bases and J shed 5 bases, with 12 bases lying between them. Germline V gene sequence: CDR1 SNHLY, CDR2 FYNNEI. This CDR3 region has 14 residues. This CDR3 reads CASSRQSSNEKLFF. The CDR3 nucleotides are TGTGCCAGCAGTCGACAGTCTTCCAATGAAAAACTGTTTTTT. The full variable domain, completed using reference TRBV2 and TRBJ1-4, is EPEVTQTPSHQVTQMGQEVILRCVPISNHLYFYWYRQILGQKVEFLVSFYNNEISEKSEIFDDQFSVERPDGSNFTLKIRSTKLEDSAMYFCASSRQSSNEKLFFGSGTQLSVL.

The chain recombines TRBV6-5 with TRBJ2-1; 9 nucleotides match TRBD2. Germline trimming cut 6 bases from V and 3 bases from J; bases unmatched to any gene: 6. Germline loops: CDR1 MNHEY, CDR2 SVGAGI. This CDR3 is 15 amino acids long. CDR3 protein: CASSPPTSGYNEQFF. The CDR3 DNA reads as TGTGCCAGCAGCCCCCCGACTAGCGGCTACAATGAGCAGTTCTTC.

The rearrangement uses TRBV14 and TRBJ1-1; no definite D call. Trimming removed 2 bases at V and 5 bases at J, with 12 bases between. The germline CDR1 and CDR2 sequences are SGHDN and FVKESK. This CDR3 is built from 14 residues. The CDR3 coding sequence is TGTGCCAGCAGCCAATACAACAGAGGGACTGAAGCTTTCTTT. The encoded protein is CASSQYNRGTEAFF.

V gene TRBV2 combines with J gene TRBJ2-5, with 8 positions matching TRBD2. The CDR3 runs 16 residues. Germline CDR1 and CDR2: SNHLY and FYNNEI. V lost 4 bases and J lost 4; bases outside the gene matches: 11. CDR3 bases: TGTGCCAGCAGTGCGCGACTAGCGAGAGGGAGAGAGACCCAGTACTTC. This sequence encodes CASSARLARGRETQYF.

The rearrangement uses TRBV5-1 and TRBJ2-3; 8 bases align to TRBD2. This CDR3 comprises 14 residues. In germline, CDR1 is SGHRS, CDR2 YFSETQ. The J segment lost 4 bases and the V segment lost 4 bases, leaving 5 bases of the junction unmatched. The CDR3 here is CASSVASGPDTQYF. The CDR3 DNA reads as TGCGCCAGCAGCGTAGCTAGCGGGCCAGATACGCAGTATTTT.

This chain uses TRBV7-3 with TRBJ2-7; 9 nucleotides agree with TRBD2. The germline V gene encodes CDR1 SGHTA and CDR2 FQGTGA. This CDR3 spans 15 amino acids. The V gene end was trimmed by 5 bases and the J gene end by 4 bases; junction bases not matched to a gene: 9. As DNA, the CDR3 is TGTGCCAGCAGCCCCAGTAGAGCGGGGGGTTACGAGCAGTACTTC. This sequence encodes CASSPSRAGGYEQYF.

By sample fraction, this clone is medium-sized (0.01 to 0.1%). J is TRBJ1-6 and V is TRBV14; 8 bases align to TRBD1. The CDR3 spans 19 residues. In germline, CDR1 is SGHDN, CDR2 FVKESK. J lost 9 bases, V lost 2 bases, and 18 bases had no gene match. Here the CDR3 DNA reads TGTGCCAGCAGCCAAAGGCTCGGGCGGCAGGGGGCGCGTGCTTCACCCCTCCACTTT. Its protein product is CASSQRLGRQGARASPLHF.

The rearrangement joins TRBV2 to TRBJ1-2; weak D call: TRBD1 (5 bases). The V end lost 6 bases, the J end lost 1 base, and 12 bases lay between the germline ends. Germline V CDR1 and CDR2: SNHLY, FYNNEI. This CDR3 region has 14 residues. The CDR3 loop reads CASRRQSDNYGYTF. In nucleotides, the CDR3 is TGTGCCAGCAGACGACAGAGTGATAACTATGGCTACACCTTC.

The CDR3 spells CASSYNLAGATGNEQFF. CDR3 bases: TGTGCCAGTAGTTATAATCTAGCGGGAGCGACGGGTAATGAGCAGTTCTTC. V is TRBV19 and J is TRBJ2-1; 10 bases map to TRBD2. After removal of 5 bases from V and 7 bases from J, the junction contained 14 bases not matched to a gene. Germline V gene lookup returns CDR1 LNHDA and CDR2 SQIVND (reference sequence). The CDR3 loop spans 17 amino acids.

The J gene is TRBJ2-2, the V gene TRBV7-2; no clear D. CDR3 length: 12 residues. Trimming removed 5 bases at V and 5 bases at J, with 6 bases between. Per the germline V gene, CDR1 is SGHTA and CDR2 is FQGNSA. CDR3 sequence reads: CASSPKTGELFF. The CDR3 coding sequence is TGTGCCAGCAGCCCAAAAACCGGGGAGCTGTTTTTT.

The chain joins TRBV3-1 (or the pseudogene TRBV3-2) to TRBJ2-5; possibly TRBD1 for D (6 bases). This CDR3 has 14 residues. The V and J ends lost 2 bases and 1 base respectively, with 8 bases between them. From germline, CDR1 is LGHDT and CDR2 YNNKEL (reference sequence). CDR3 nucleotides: TGTGCCAGCAGCCAAAGAGGGGGCCAAGAGACCCAGTACTTC. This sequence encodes CASSQRGGQETQYF.

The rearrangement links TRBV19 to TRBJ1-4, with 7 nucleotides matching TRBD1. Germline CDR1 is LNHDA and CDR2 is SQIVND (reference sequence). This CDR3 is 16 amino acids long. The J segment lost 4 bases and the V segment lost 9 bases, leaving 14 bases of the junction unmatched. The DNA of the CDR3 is TGTGCCAGCAGGACCCCTCGGACAGGACTTAATGAAAAACTGTTTTTT. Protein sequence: CASRTPRTGLNEKLFF.

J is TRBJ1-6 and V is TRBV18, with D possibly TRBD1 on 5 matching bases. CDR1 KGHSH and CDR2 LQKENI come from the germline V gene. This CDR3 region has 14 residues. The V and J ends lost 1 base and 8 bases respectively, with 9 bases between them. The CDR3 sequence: CASSPRLGDSPLHF. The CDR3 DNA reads TGTGCCAGCTCACCACGACTAGGGGATTCACCCCTCCACTTT.

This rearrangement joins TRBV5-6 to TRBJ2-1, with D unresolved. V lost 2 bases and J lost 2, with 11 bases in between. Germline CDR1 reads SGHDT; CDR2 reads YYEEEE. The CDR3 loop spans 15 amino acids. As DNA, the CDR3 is TGTGCCAGCAGCTTACGTAGTATCCCCTACAATGAGCAGTTCTTC. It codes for CASSLRSIPYNEQFF.

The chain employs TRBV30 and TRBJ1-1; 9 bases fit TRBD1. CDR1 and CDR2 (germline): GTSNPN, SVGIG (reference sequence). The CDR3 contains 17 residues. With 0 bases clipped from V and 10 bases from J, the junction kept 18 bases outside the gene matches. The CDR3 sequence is CAWSVRTGAKYEGAAFF. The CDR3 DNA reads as TGTGCCTGGAGTGTACGGACAGGGGCTAAATATGAAGGTGCAGCTTTCTTT.

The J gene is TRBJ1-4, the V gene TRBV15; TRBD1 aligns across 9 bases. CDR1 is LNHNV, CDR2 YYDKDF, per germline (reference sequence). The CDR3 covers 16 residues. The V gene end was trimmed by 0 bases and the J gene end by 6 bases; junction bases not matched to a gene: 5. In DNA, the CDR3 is TGTGCCACCAGCAGAGATGGAGACAGGGGGGATGAAAAACTGTTTTTT. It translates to CATSRDGDRGDEKLFF.